These T cell receptor beta chains were read from a single sample in a study of cytomegalovirus exposure and HLA in healthy donors. TCRdb's copy holds only in-frame clones and misses some; the assay was immunoSEQ multiplex PCR. The sample lists 150,000 to 200,000 clones, around 80% occurring once. The sample taken for sequencing was PBMCs. The receptor source for this set is a man aged 18 to 29 in good health and CMV-seronegative. The CDR3 runs from the conserved cysteine through the conserved F or W. The order of the fields is J gene, V gene, CDR3 length, D gene, clone size, CDR3 DNA, CDR3 protein. D genes are given only for firm matches. The size entry is marked missing in some rows and otherwise reads once, few, many or a size class.

TRBJ1-4	TRBV5-1	15	-	-	TGCGCCAGCAGCTTGGGGCAGGGAACTAATGAAAAACTGTTTTTT	CASSLGQGTNEKLFF
TRBJ2-2	TRBV29-1	18	TRBD1	-	TGCAGCGTTGCTGGTGGCCGGGACAGGGGGCGGAGCACCGGGGAGCTGTTTTTT	CSVAGGRDRGRSTGELFF
TRBJ1-5	TRBV6-5	14	-	-	TGTGCCAGCGCATATCGGGGGATCAATCAGCCCCAGCATTTT	CASAYRGINQPQHF
TRBJ1-5	TRBV10-3	14	-	-	TGTGCCATCAAGGAACAGGGACCAAATCAGCCCCAGCATTTT	CAIKEQGPNQPQHF
TRBJ2-6	TRBV6-5	14	-	once	TGTGCCATTCAATTGAGCTCTGGGGCCAACGTCCTGACTTTC	CAIQLSSGANVLTF
TRBJ1-5	TRBV2	14	TRBD1	-	TGTGCCAGCTCTTGGACAGGGGTCAATCAGCCCCAGCATTTT	CASSWTGVNQPQHF
TRBJ1-4	TRBV12-2	17	-	-	TGTGCAAGTCCCCAATTAGATCCCAGGGGCGTTAATGAAAAACTGTTTTTT	CASPQLDPRGVNEKLFF
TRBJ1-1	TRBV10-3	14	-	-	TGTGCCATCAGTTCACAAGTCATGAACACTGAAGCTTTCTTT	CAISSQVMNTEAFF
TRBJ2-2	TRBV7-2	17	-	-	TGTGCCAGCAGCTTATTTGCAGGGTCCCTAGGGGCCGGGGAGCTGTTTTTT	CASSLFAGSLGAGELFF
TRBJ2-7	TRBV10-1	17	TRBD2	few	TGCGCCACACGACTAGCGGGCCTCGTCGTCTATACCTACGAGCAGTACTTC	CATRLAGLVVYTYEQYF
TRBJ1-4	TRBV25-1	14	-	-	TGTGCCAGCAGTGAATATTCGGGTGGGGAAAAACTGTTTTTT	CASSEYSGGEKLFF
TRBJ2-5	TRBV5-1	16	TRBD2	-	TGCGCCAGCAGCTTGCAGCCGGGGGGTATCCAAGAGACCCAGTACTTC	CASSLQPGGIQETQYF
TRBJ2-3	TRBV2	16	-	-	TGTGCCAGATTGGGGCGGGACAGAATTAGCACAGATACGCAGTATTTT	CARLGRDRISTDTQYF
TRBJ2-5	TRBV30	14	TRBD2	-	TGTGCCTGGAGGGGGACTAGCGGGCACTCCGCCCAGTACTTC	CAWRGTSGHSAQYF
TRBJ2-3	TRBV6-1	16	TRBD2	-	TGTGCCAGCAGTGAAGGACTAGCGGTTGTCACAGATACGCAGTATTTT	CASSEGLAVVTDTQYF
TRBJ1-2	TRBV6-5	14	-	once	TGTGCCAGCCATAGGGGGAGGGGAAACTATGGCTACACCTTC	CASHRGRGNYGYTF
TRBJ1-2	TRBV18	16	-	-	TGTGCCAGCTCACCATACAGGTGGCAGGGAGGCTATGGCTACACCTTC	CASSPYRWQGGYGYTF
TRBJ1-6	TRBV19	17	TRBD1	few	TGTGCCAGTAGTCCCCCCGGGAGGTGGACAGGGTCTTCACCCCTCCACTTT	CASSPPGRWTGSSPLHF
TRBJ1-1	TRBV9	13	-	-	TGTGCCAGCAGCGTCCAGCGGAACACTGAAGCTTTCTTT	CASSVQRNTEAFF
TRBJ2-5	TRBV11-2	16	-	-	TGTGCCAGCAGCTTAGTCGGCGTGGGGGCCCGGGAGACCCAGTACTTC	CASSLVGVGARETQYF
TRBJ1-3	TRBV13	13	TRBD1	-	TGTGCCACCGCGCAGGGGGCAGGGAACACCATATATTTT	CATAQGAGNTIYF
TRBJ2-7	TRBV28	13	-	-	TGTGCCAGCACGGCGGCGGGACGAGACGAGCAGTACTTC	CASTAAGRDEQYF
TRBJ1-2	TRBV6-5	15	-	-	TGTGCCAGCAGTTACTCGCGGGTTGGCAACTATGGCTACACCTTC	CASSYSRVGNYGYTF
TRBJ1-2	TRBV7-9	13	-	-	TGTGCCAGCAGCTACCCAGGCGGGGGTGGCTACACCTTC	CASSYPGGGGYTF
TRBJ2-1	TRBV5-6	15	TRBD1	-	TGTGCCAGCAGCCTCGGGCTTGACAGGGCGAATGAGCAGTTCTTC	CASSLGLDRANEQFF
TRBJ1-6	TRBV19	14	TRBD1	-	TGTGCCAGCAGTCGAGGGGGCGGGAATTCACCCCTCCACTTT	CASSRGGGNSPLHF
TRBJ2-5	TRBV7-8	14	-	-	TGTGCCAGCAGCTTAAGCGGCATGGAAGGGCCTACTTACTTC	CASSLSGMEGPTYF
TRBJ1-1	TRBV7-2	14	-	-	TGTGCCAGCACCTCCGGATTGGGGGGTACTGAAGCTTTCTTT	CASTSGLGGTEAFF
TRBJ2-4	TRBV5-1	14	TRBD2	-	TGCGCCAGCAGCTTGGGGACTAGCGGGGGAATTCAGTACTTC	CASSLGTSGGIQYF
TRBJ2-3	TRBV2	15	TRBD2	-	TGTGCCAGAAGAGGGGCGGGAGGGAAGGCAGATACGCAGTATTTT	CARRGAGGKADTQYF
TRBJ1-1	TRBV10-1	14	-	-	TGCGCCAGCAGTGACGGGGGAAGGAACACTGAAGCTTTCTTT	CASSDGGRNTEAFF
TRBJ2-3	TRBV5-8	15	-	-	TGTGCCAGCAGTTCAGGGCGACAGTTAATTTATACGCAGTATTTT	CASSSGRQLIYTQYF
TRBJ1-1	TRBV6-1	14	TRBD1	-	TGTGCCAGCAGATCCCGGGACAGAGGACCTGAAGCTTTCTTT	CASRSRDRGPEAFF
TRBJ1-3	TRBV29-1	15	TRBD1	-	TGCAGCGTTGATGCAGGGGGAGTCTCTGGAAACACCATATATTTT	CSVDAGGVSGNTIYF
TRBJ2-1	TRBV19	14	TRBD2	-	TGTGCCAGTAGTATAGGGCGGGAGCAAAATGAGCAGTTCTTC	CASSIGREQNEQFF
TRBJ2-1	TRBV9	17	-	-	TGTGCCAGCAGCGTAGAGGTCATGGGGGCGTGGGACAATGAGCAGTTCTTC	CASSVEVMGAWDNEQFF
TRBJ2-3	TRBV10-3	14	TRBD2	few	TGTGCCATCGGCGAGCGGGAGATCCCAGATACGCAGTATTTT	CAIGEREIPDTQYF
TRBJ2-3	TRBV15	17	-	-	TGTGCCACCAGCAGAGATCTAGCCCTACAAGACACAGATACGCAGTATTTT	CATSRDLALQDTDTQYF
TRBJ1-2	TRBV18	17	TRBD1	-	TGTGCCAGCTCACCGAACGGTATGGGGACAGGGTCGATGGGCTACACCTTC	CASSPNGMGTGSMGYTF
TRBJ1-2	TRBV6-1	14	-	-	TGTGCCAGCACCCGGGCAGGGGAGAACTATGGCTACACCTTC	CASTRAGENYGYTF
TRBJ2-7	TRBV7-8	13	-	-	TGTGCCAGCAGCTTAGCCGGGACCTACGAGCAGTACTTC	CASSLAGTYEQYF
TRBJ2-7	TRBV5-8	14	-	-	TGTGCCAGCAGCTACCAGGGGAATACCTACGAGCAGTACTTC	CASSYQGNTYEQYF
TRBJ2-3	TRBV11-2	18	TRBD2	-	TGTGCCAGCAGCTTAGATCTTCCAGCGGGGCCTAGCACAGATACGCAGTATTTT	CASSLDLPAGPSTDTQYF
TRBJ2-3	TRBV5-1	18	TRBD1	-	TGCGCCAGCAGCTTGTATGCCCGACAGGGGGCTGCAACAGATACGCAGTATTTT	CASSLYARQGAATDTQYF
TRBJ1-2	TRBV30	15	-	-	TGTGCCTGGAGTGTTGGGAGGGATCTTAACTATGGCTACACCTTC	CAWSVGRDLNYGYTF
TRBJ2-5	TRBV5-6	14	-	few	TGTGCCAGCAGCTTGGGCAGTTACCAAGAGACCCAGTACTTC	CASSLGSYQETQYF
TRBJ1-1	TRBV19	12	-	-	TGTGCCAGTAGTAGGGGCGACACTGAAGCTTTCTTT	CASSRGDTEAFF
TRBJ1-2	TRBV5-5	14	-	-	TGTGCCAGCAGCTATCCGGGACGGAGGGCGGGCTACACCTTC	CASSYPGRRAGYTF
TRBJ2-1	TRBV9	16	TRBD1	once	TGTGCCAGCAGCTACCGACAGGGGGCTTCCTACAATGAGCAGTTCTTC	CASSYRQGASYNEQFF
TRBJ2-5	TRBV27	14	TRBD2	-	TGTGCCAGCAGTTACAACAGCGGGAGGGAGACCCAGTACTTC	CASSYNSGRETQYF
TRBJ2-6	TRBV9	15	-	once	TGTGCCAGCAGCGGAGGGACATCTGGGGCCAACGTCCTGACTTTC	CASSGGTSGANVLTF
TRBJ1-1	TRBV6-6	12	-	-	TGTGCCAGCACCCATCTAGGCCCCGAAGCTTTCTTT	CASTHLGPEAFF
TRBJ2-7	TRBV11-2	19	TRBD1	few	TGTGCCAGCAGCTTAGATCTTCAATTAGGTGGGACAGTTTACTACGAGCAGTACTTC	CASSLDLQLGGTVYYEQYF
TRBJ2-1	TRBV9	15	TRBD2	-	TGTGCCAGCAGCCCCACTAGCGGGAGCTACAATGAGCAGTTCTTC	CASSPTSGSYNEQFF
TRBJ2-7	TRBV9	14	TRBD2	-	TGTGCCAGCAGCGTTAGCGGGAGTCGCCACGAGCAGTACTTC	CASSVSGSRHEQYF
TRBJ2-1	TRBV11-3	17	TRBD1	-	TGTGCCAGCAGCAGGGACAGGGCATTAGCAGGCTACAATGAGCAGTTCTTC	CASSRDRALAGYNEQFF
TRBJ2-1	TRBV9	14	TRBD2	-	TGTGCCAGCAGCGTAGGGTGGGGGACTAGCGAGCAGTTCTTC	CASSVGWGTSEQFF
TRBJ2-3	TRBV11-2	14	TRBD2	few	TGTGCCAGCAGGGTGACTAGCGGCACAGATACGCAGTATTTT	CASRVTSGTDTQYF
TRBJ2-2	TRBV11-3	13	-	-	TGTGCCAGCAGCCCGATACCGGCCGGGGAGCTGTTTTTT	CASSPIPAGELFF